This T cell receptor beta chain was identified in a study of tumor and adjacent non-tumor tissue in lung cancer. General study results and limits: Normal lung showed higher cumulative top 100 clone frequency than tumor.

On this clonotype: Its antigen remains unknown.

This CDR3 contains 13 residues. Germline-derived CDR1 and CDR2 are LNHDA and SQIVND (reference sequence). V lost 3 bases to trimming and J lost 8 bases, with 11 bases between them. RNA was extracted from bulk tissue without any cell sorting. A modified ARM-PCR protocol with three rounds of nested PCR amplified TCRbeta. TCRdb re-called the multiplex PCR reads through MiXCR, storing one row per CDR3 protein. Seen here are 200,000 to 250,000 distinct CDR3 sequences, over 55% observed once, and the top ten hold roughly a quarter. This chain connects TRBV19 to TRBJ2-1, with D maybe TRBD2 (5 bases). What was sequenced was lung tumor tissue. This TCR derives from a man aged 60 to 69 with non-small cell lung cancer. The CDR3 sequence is CASSISLVDEQFF. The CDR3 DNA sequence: TGTGCCAGTAGTATCTCACTAGTGGATGAGCAGTTCTTC.